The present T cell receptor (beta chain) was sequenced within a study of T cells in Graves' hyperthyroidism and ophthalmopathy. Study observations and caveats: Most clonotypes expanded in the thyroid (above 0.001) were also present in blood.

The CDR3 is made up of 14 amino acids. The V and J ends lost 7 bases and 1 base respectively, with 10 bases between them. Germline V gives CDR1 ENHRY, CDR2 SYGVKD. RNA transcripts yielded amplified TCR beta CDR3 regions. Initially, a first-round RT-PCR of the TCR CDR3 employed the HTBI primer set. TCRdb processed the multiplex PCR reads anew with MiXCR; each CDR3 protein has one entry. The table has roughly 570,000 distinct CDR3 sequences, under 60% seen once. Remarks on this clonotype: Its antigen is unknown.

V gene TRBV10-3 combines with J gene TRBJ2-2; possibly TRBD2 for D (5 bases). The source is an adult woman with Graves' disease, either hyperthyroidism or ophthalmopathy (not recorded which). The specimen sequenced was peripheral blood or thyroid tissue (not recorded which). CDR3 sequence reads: CAITTRENTGELFF. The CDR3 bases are TGTGCCATCACGACGAGGGAGAACACCGGGGAGCTGTTTTTT.